Following are 22 T cell receptor beta chains from one sample sequenced in a study of blood T cell repertoires in COVID-19. Generated by immunoSEQ multiplex PCR, the TCRdb table keeps only in-frame clones and is missing some. Here the sample spans around 100,000 clones, roughly 90% being singletons. Sequencing input: peripheral blood. The receptors were sampled from a man between 50 and 59 years old with active COVID-19.

The chain combines TRBV21-1 with TRBJ1-5. TRBV21-1 counts as a pseudogene. The CDR3 loop spans 12 amino acids. The CDR3, as DNA: TGTGCCAGCAGCAAATCGGGTCAGCCCCAGCATTTT. As protein: CASSKSGQPQHF.

The chain is built from TRBV19 and TRBJ2-1; D not resolved. Germline CDR1 and CDR2: LNHDA and SQIVND (reference sequence). The V end was cut by 5 bases, the J end by 4 bases, with 3 bases between. The CDR3 covers 11 residues. The CDR3 sequence is CASSVYNEQFF. CDR3 sequence (DNA): TGTGCCAGTAGTGTATACAATGAGCAGTTCTTC.

The genes are TRBV2 and TRBJ1-6, with a tentative D call TRBD1 (5 bases). CDR1 SNHLY and CDR2 FYNNEI come from the germline V gene. The CDR3 totals 13 residues. Trimming left V 7 bases short and J 5 bases short, with 9 bases between. The CDR3 coding sequence is TGTGCCAGCACCCGACAGAATAATTCACCCCTCCACTTT. This gives the protein CASTRQNNSPLHF.

The chain employs TRBV11-3 and TRBJ2-1, with D possibly matching TRBD2 (6 bases). The V gene's germline CDR1 is SGHNT and CDR2 YENEEA. The CDR3 covers 13 residues. V was cut by 5 bases and J by 12 bases, with 17 bases left in between. The DNA of the CDR3 is TGTGCCAGCAGCCTTGGCGGGGCGGCCTGGCAGTTCTTC. The encoded protein is CASSLGGAAWQFF.

The chain employs TRBV2 and TRBJ2-1; D unresolved. The CDR3 sequence is 11 residues long. Trimming left V 2 bases short and J 7 bases short, with 3 bases between. CDR1 and CDR2 (germline): SNHLY, FYNNEI. The CDR3 sequence is CASSELNEQFF. CDR3 DNA sequence: TGTGCCAGCAGTGAATTAAATGAGCAGTTCTTC.

The V call is TRBV5-5, the J call TRBJ2-3; 8 bases line up with TRBD2. Germline lookup yields CDR1 SGHKS and CDR2 YYEKEE (reference sequence). The CDR3 contains 17 residues. V lost 5 bases and J lost 0; bases outside the gene matches: 11. CDR3 amino acids: CASSSRTSLSSTDTQYF. CDR3 nucleotide sequence: TGTGCCAGCAGTTCTAGGACTAGCTTATCTAGCACAGATACGCAGTATTTT.

This clone was seen a single time. This sequence joins TRBV9 and TRBJ2-3, with D possibly matching TRBD2 (6 bases). The V and J ends lost 3 bases and 1 base respectively, with 6 bases between them. Per germline, CDR1 SGDLS and CDR2 YYNGEE. CDR3 length: 13 amino acids. CDR3 sequence: CASSGGGTDTQYF. CDR3 DNA: TGTGCCAGCAGCGGGGGGGGCACAGATACGCAGTATTTT. The whole variable domain, filled in from reference TRBV9 and TRBJ2-3, reads DSGVTQTPKHLITATGQRVTLRCSPRSGDLSVYWYQQSLDQGLQFLIQYYNGEERAKGNILERFSAQQFPDLHSELNLSSLELGDSALYFCASSGGGTDTQYFGPGTRLTVL.

The V and J genes are TRBV27 and TRBJ2-3; perhaps TRBD2 as D (6 bases). Germline CDR1 and CDR2: MNHEY and SMNVEV (reference sequence). CDR3 length: 13 residues. V lost 4 bases, J lost 2 bases, and 7 bases lay in between. The CDR3 reads CASSSDYTDTQYF. For the CDR3, the DNA is TGTGCCAGCAGTTCGGACTACACAGATACGCAGTATTTT.

This clone was picked up a small number of times. This chain uses TRBV6-1 with TRBJ1-5; 7 bases are shared with TRBD1. Germline values: CDR1 MNHNS, CDR2 SASEGT. The V gene end was trimmed by 4 bases and the J gene end by 3 bases; junction bases not matched to a gene: 9. The CDR3 has 16 residues. The DNA of the CDR3 is TGTGCCAGCAGTGTACAGGGGACCATTCCCAATCAGCCCCAGCATTTT. This encodes CASSVQGTIPNQPQHF.

The genes are TRBV23-1 and TRBJ2-2, with TRBD2 matching over 7 bases. TRBV23-1 is labeled an ORF, and its function is uncertain. The CDR3 sequence is 17 residues long. With 6 bases clipped from V and 7 bases from J, the junction kept 17 bases outside the gene matches. DNA for the CDR3: TGCGCCAGCAGCCCCTTTCGCACAAAGCGGGAAAACGGGGAGCTGTTTTTT. This gives the protein CASSPFRTKRENGELFF.

This chain connects TRBV19 to TRBJ2-1, with 12 bases matching TRBD2. V lost 4 bases, J lost 5 bases, and 9 bases stayed unmatched. This CDR3 is 17 amino acids long. CDR1 LNHDA and CDR2 SQIVND come from the germline V gene (reference sequence). CDR3 DNA sequence: TGTGCCAGTAGTACTCTAGCGGGAGGGCTCAAAAACAATGAGCAGTTCTTC. It specifies CASSTLAGGLKNNEQFF.

The chain carries TRBV6-5 and TRBJ1-5; TRBD1 agrees at 7 bases. The CDR3 length is 14 residues. V gave up 5 bases and J gave up 3 bases; unmatched junction bases: 4. Germline-derived CDR1 and CDR2 are MNHEY and SVGAGI. The CDR3 region has the DNA TGTGCCAGCAGTCCGGGACAGCCCAATCAGCCCCAGCATTTT. Residues: CASSPGQPNQPQHF.

V is TRBV11-3 and J is TRBJ2-5; 10 bases match TRBD1. V was clipped by 8 bases and J by 5 bases; unmatched bases: 8. There are 14 residues in the CDR3. The germline V gene has CDR1 SGHNT and CDR2 YENEEA. The CDR3: CASGGTGAGETQYF. As DNA, the CDR3 is TGTGCCAGCGGAGGGACAGGGGCAGGGGAGACCCAGTACTTC.

J is TRBJ2-2 and V is TRBV4-1; 7 bases agree with TRBD2. V shed 5 bases and J 0 bases; nucleotides not matched to a gene: 9. The CDR3 extends over 17 amino acids. The V gene's germline CDR1 is MGHRA and CDR2 YSYEKL. The CDR3: CASSDRRLASNTGELFF. CDR3 nucleotides: TGCGCCAGCAGCGACAGAAGACTAGCCTCGAACACCGGGGAGCTGTTTTTT.

This clone was found once. The CDR3 spells CASSSGQGSYEQYF. The CDR3, as DNA: TGTGCCAGCAGCTCGGGACAGGGATCCTACGAGCAGTACTTC. The chain carries TRBV9 and TRBJ2-7, with TRBD1 identical over 9 bases. V lost 4 bases and J lost 1; bases outside the gene matches: 3. Germline V lookup: CDR1 SGDLS, CDR2 YYNGEE. There are 14 residues in the CDR3. Looking up the rest from reference TRBV9 and TRBJ2-7 gives the full variable domain: DSGVTQTPKHLITATGQRVTLRCSPRSGDLSVYWYQQSLDQGLQFLIQYYNGEERAKGNILERFSAQQFPDLHSELNLSSLELGDSALYFCASSSGQGSYEQYFGPGTRLTVT.

The CDR3 protein is CASSLAEGLTDTQYF. In DNA, the CDR3 is TGTGCCAGCAGTTTGGCTGAGGGACTCACAGATACGCAGTATTTT. The chain couples TRBV6-2 or TRBV6-3 to TRBJ2-3, with a weak D call TRBD2 (6 bases). The germline CDR1 and CDR2 sequences are MNHEY and SVGEGT. The germline V and J ends were trimmed by 4 bases and 2 bases, with 13 bases remaining between them. CDR3 length: 15 amino acids.

The chain uses TRBV9 and TRBJ2-7; possibly TRBD2 for D (7 bases). Germline V gives CDR1 SGDLS, CDR2 YYNGEE. The CDR3 is 15 residues long. With 0 bases removed from V and 3 bases from J, the gap between germline ends came to 13 bases. The CDR3 nucleotides read TGTGCCAGCAGCGTAGATTCGCGGGGGCGCTACGAGCAGTACTTC. It yields the protein CASSVDSRGRYEQYF.

The CDR3: CASSGGTPSLLTPGELFF. For the CDR3, the DNA is TGCGCCAGCAGCGGGGGGACTCCGAGCCTATTAACACCCGGGGAGCTGTTTTTT. The chain uses TRBV5-1 and TRBJ2-2, with a weak D call TRBD2 (6 bases). Trimming cost V 4 bases and J 6 bases, with 25 bases left between them. The length of the CDR3 is 18 residues. The germline gives CDR1 SGHRS, CDR2 YFSETQ.

The rearrangement links TRBV19 to TRBJ2-7, with 9 bases fitting TRBD2. The length of the CDR3 is 15 residues. V lost 4 bases to trimming and J lost 5 bases; unmatched junction nucleotides: 9. Germline CDR1 reads LNHDA; CDR2 reads SQIVND (reference sequence). Written as DNA, the CDR3 is TGTGCCAGTAGTACCTTAACTGCGGGGGGGAACGAGCAGTACTTC. This codes for CASSTLTAGGNEQYF.

V and J are TRBV14 and TRBJ2-5; D gene unclear. V was trimmed by 4 bases and J by 5 bases, leaving 11 bases between them. This CDR3 has 13 amino acids. The germline V gene has CDR1 SGHDN and CDR2 FVKESK. The CDR3 loop reads CASSRYFTETQYF. In DNA form, the CDR3 reads TGTGCCAGCAGCCGCTATTTTACGGAGACCCAGTACTTC.

V is TRBV14 and J is TRBJ2-7; D is perhaps TRBD2 (6 bases). Germline V lookup: CDR1 SGHDN, CDR2 FVKESK. The CDR3 has 15 residues. V was clipped by 3 bases and J by 2 bases, with 14 bases between them. The CDR3 sequence: CASSQGRRWPYEQYF. CDR3 coding DNA: TGTGCCAGCAGCCAGGGGAGGCGGTGGCCCTACGAGCAGTACTTC.

V is TRBV27 and J is TRBJ2-5; D unresolved. CDR1 and CDR2 from the germline V gene are MNHEY and SMNVEV (reference sequence). The CDR3 contains 14 residues. V lost 6 bases, J lost 2 bases, and 13 bases lay in between. The CDR3 is CASSQRHLQETQYF. The CDR3 region has the DNA TGTGCCAGCAGCCAAAGACATCTTCAAGAGACCCAGTACTTC.